The rows below give T cell receptor beta chains drawn from one sample of a study of T cell responses to AZD1222 COVID-19 vaccine. Assay used: immunoSEQ multiplex PCR; TCRdb lists only in-frame clones, some missing. This sample has 120,000 to 150,000 clones, with approximately 86% found just once. Sequences were derived from peripheral blood, sampled on day 0 of AZD1222 vaccination. All receptors derive from an adult in good health. Both conserved end residues are part of each CDR3. Fields, in order: clone size, V gene, CDR3 length, J gene, D gene, CDR3 DNA, CDR3 protein. The D gene is left open where the match is weak. Not every row has a clone size; where given, it reads once, few, many or a size class.

size: .
V: TRBV3-1/TRBV3-2
length: 18
J: TRBJ2-7
D: .
DNA: TGTGCCAGCAGCCAAGAAGTCACAGGAGAGTCCCTTGTCTACGAGCAGTACTTC
CDR3: CASSQEVTGESLVYEQYF

size: .
V: TRBV7-8
length: 14
J: TRBJ1-1
D: .
DNA: TGTGCCAGCAGCCTTGGAGTCGGAGACGCTGAAGCTTTCTTT
CDR3: CASSLGVGDAEAFF

size: .
V: TRBV6-1
length: 15
J: TRBJ1-1
D: .
DNA: TGTGCCAGCAGTGAAGCGAGCGCAGGGCGCACTGAAGCTTTCTTT
CDR3: CASSEASAGRTEAFF

size: .
V: TRBV29-1
length: 14
J: TRBJ1-1
D: .
DNA: TGCAGCGCCAAGGGGACGAAAATGAACACTGAAGCTTTCTTT
CDR3: CSAKGTKMNTEAFF

size: .
V: TRBV4-1
length: 16
J: TRBJ2-7
D: .
DNA: TGCGCCAGCAGCCAAGGCCCGCAGAGAGGGATCAACGAGCAGTACTTC
CDR3: CASSQGPQRGINEQYF

size: .
V: TRBV24-1
length: 16
J: TRBJ2-2
D: TRBD1
DNA: TGTGCCACCAGTCCCCGGGACAGGGCGAACACCGGGGAGCTGTTTTTT
CDR3: CATSPRDRANTGELFF

size: few
V: TRBV11-3
length: 16
J: TRBJ2-7
D: TRBD2
DNA: TGTGCCAGCAGCTTAGAATCGACTAGCGGGGACTACGAGCAGTACTTC
CDR3: CASSLESTSGDYEQYF

size: .
V: TRBV7-2
length: 14
J: TRBJ1-3
D: .
DNA: TGTGCCAGCAGCTTACTCTTCTCTGGAAACACCATATATTTT
CDR3: CASSLLFSGNTIYF

size: .
V: TRBV27
length: 14
J: TRBJ1-2
D: TRBD1
DNA: TGTGCCAGCAGTTTATCAACAGGGGTAGGCGGCTACACCTTC
CDR3: CASSLSTGVGGYTF

size: .
V: TRBV25-1
length: 14
J: TRBJ1-1
D: .
DNA: TGTGCCAGCAGCGGGACTCTTAAGAACACTGAAGCTTTCTTT
CDR3: CASSGTLKNTEAFF

size: .
V: TRBV19
length: 13
J: TRBJ1-4
D: .
DNA: TGTGCCAGTAGCCCCCGGAGTTATGAAAAACTGTTTTTT
CDR3: CASSPRSYEKLFF

size: .
V: TRBV7-2
length: 14
J: TRBJ2-3
D: .
DNA: TGTGCCAGCAGCTTAACCCCCAGTCCCGATACGCAGTATTTT
CDR3: CASSLTPSPDTQYF

size: .
V: TRBV5-5
length: 14
J: TRBJ1-1
D: .
DNA: TGTGCCAGCAGCTTGAGGGGTCTGAACACTGAAGCTTTCTTT
CDR3: CASSLRGLNTEAFF

size: .
V: TRBV7-9
length: 17
J: TRBJ2-7
D: TRBD2
DNA: TGTGCCAGCAGCTTTGGGACTAGCGGTATCCATAACTACGAGCAGTACTTC
CDR3: CASSFGTSGIHNYEQYF

size: .
V: TRBV28
length: 18
J: TRBJ1-3
D: .
DNA: TGTGCCAGCAGTTCCAATGCCGGGGGGCGGCCTTCTGGAAACACCATATATTTT
CDR3: CASSSNAGGRPSGNTIYF

size: .
V: TRBV7-2
length: 13
J: TRBJ1-5
D: .
DNA: TGTGCCAGCAGTTGGCAAGGGGATCAGCCCCAGCATTTT
CDR3: CASSWQGDQPQHF

size: .
V: TRBV15
length: 13
J: TRBJ1-6
D: .
DNA: TGTGCCACCAGCAGCTCAAGTAATTCACCCCTCCACTTT
CDR3: CATSSSSNSPLHF

size: .
V: TRBV7-2
length: 15
J: TRBJ2-2
D: .
DNA: TGTGCCAGCAGCCTCCAGGGGCAGAACACCGGGGAGCTGTTTTTT
CDR3: CASSLQGQNTGELFF

size: .
V: TRBV7-9
length: 16
J: TRBJ1-2
D: .
DNA: TGTGCCAGCAGCTTAGTGGGGGACGACCCTAACTATGGCTACACCTTC
CDR3: CASSLVGDDPNYGYTF

size: .
V: TRBV7-8
length: 13
J: TRBJ2-2
D: .
DNA: TGTGCCAGCAGCCGGGGGCAGGGCGGGGAGCTGTTTTTT
CDR3: CASSRGQGGELFF

size: .
V: TRBV10-3
length: 16
J: TRBJ1-1
D: .
DNA: TGTGCCATCAGTGAAAGGCGCCCCCCCATGAACACTGAAGCTTTCTTT
CDR3: CAISERRPPMNTEAFF

size: few
V: TRBV6-1
length: 14
J: TRBJ1-1
D: TRBD1
DNA: TGTGCCAGCAGTGAACGCAGGGGGGACACTGAAGCTTTCTTT
CDR3: CASSERRGDTEAFF

size: .
V: TRBV5-1
length: 14
J: TRBJ2-5
D: TRBD1
DNA: TGCGCCAGCAGCAGGGGGACAGGGGAGGAGACCCAGTACTTC
CDR3: CASSRGTGEETQYF

size: .
V: TRBV5-1
length: 16
J: TRBJ2-2
D: TRBD2
DNA: TGCGCCAGCTTGGGGACTAGCGGGATTGCCACCGGGGAGCTGTTTTTT
CDR3: CASLGTSGIATGELFF

size: .
V: TRBV7-2
length: 17
J: TRBJ2-7
D: TRBD2
DNA: TGTGCCAGCAGCCCCCCTACGGTAGCGGGAGGGCCCCACGAGCAGTACTTC
CDR3: CASSPPTVAGGPHEQYF

size: .
V: TRBV30
length: 13
J: TRBJ1-5
D: TRBD1
DNA: TGTGCCTGGATGGGACAGGGGGGTCGGCCCCAGCATTTT
CDR3: CAWMGQGGRPQHF

size: .
V: TRBV21-1
length: 19
J: TRBJ2-1
D: .
DNA: TGTGCCAGCAGCATGTTTAGATACGGGACAGAGGTGTCCTACAATGAGCAGTTCTTC
CDR3: CASSMFRYGTEVSYNEQFF

size: .
V: TRBV5-5
length: 17
J: TRBJ2-7
D: TRBD1
DNA: TGTGCCAGCAACGGACAGGGAGAAAACCCCTTCTCCAACGAGCAGTACTTC
CDR3: CASNGQGENPFSNEQYF

size: .
V: TRBV18
length: 12
J: TRBJ1-1
D: .
DNA: TGTGCCAGCTCACAGGGGAACCATGAAGCTTTCTTT
CDR3: CASSQGNHEAFF

size: .
V: TRBV6-5
length: 14
J: TRBJ2-2
D: .
DNA: TGTGCCAGCAGTACCCCGGGGTTGCCCGGGGAGCTGTTTTTT
CDR3: CASSTPGLPGELFF

size: .
V: TRBV2
length: 12
J: TRBJ2-7
D: .
DNA: TGTGCCAGCAGTGGGACCTCCTACGAGCAGTACTTC
CDR3: CASSGTSYEQYF

size: .
V: TRBV28
length: 14
J: TRBJ1-1
D: .
DNA: TGTGCCAGCAGTCCACAGGGCCTAGTCACTGAAGCTTTCTTT
CDR3: CASSPQGLVTEAFF

size: .
V: TRBV14
length: 15
J: TRBJ2-6
D: TRBD1
DNA: TGTGCCAGCAGCCCTAGGACAGGGCCCACCTCAAGCCTGACTTTC
CDR3: CASSPRTGPTSSLTF

size: .
V: TRBV5-8
length: 16
J: TRBJ1-4
D: TRBD1
DNA: TGTGCCAGCACTCGAAACGAGGGGGCAGGGAATGAAAAACTGTTTTTT
CDR3: CASTRNEGAGNEKLFF

size: few
V: TRBV29-1
length: 14
J: TRBJ1-1
D: TRBD1
DNA: TGCAGCGTTATCCCGGGACAGGGGGTCGCTGAAGCTTTCTTT
CDR3: CSVIPGQGVAEAFF

size: .
V: TRBV9
length: 13
J: TRBJ2-5
D: .
DNA: TGTGCCAGCAGCCCCGGGACTCAAGAGACCCAGTACTTC
CDR3: CASSPGTQETQYF

size: .
V: TRBV7-2
length: 15
J: TRBJ2-3
D: .
DNA: TGTGCCAGCAGCTTGGCCTGGGGGAGCACAGATACGCAGTATTTT
CDR3: CASSLAWGSTDTQYF

size: few
V: TRBV3-1/TRBV3-2
length: 15
J: TRBJ1-5
D: .
DNA: TGTGCCAGCAGCCAAGATGGGGCCCGGAGTCAGCCCCAGCATTTT
CDR3: CASSQDGARSQPQHF

size: .
V: TRBV4-2
length: 14
J: TRBJ1-1
D: .
DNA: TGTGCCAGCAGCGAAAAACGGGGGAACACTGAAGCTTTCTTT
CDR3: CASSEKRGNTEAFF

size: .
V: TRBV27
length: 13
J: TRBJ1-1
D: .
DNA: TGTGCCAGCAGTAAACAGGCAAGCACTGAAGCTTTCTTT
CDR3: CASSKQASTEAFF

size: .
V: TRBV4-1
length: 15
J: TRBJ2-1
D: TRBD2
DNA: TGCGCCAGCAGCCAAGAGGGACTAGACTACAATGAGCAGTTCTTC
CDR3: CASSQEGLDYNEQFF

size: .
V: TRBV2
length: 17
J: TRBJ1-5
D: .
DNA: TGTGCCAGCAGTGAAGGGGCAGGCGGTTATAGCAATCAGCCCCAGCATTTT
CDR3: CASSEGAGGYSNQPQHF

size: .
V: TRBV3-1/TRBV3-2
length: 14
J: TRBJ1-2
D: .
DNA: TGTGCCAGCAGCCAAGATCGGACGTACTATGGCTACACCTTC
CDR3: CASSQDRTYYGYTF

size: .
V: TRBV4-2
length: 16
J: TRBJ1-3
D: .
DNA: TGTGCCAGCAGCCAAGTTGGGGGGGCCGCTGGAAACACCATATATTTT
CDR3: CASSQVGGAAGNTIYF

size: .
V: TRBV7-2
length: 15
J: TRBJ1-4
D: TRBD1
DNA: TGTGCCAGCAGCAGACAACAGGGGGATAATGAAAAACTGTTTTTT
CDR3: CASSRQQGDNEKLFF

size: once
V: TRBV11-3
length: 13
J: TRBJ1-6
D: .
DNA: TGTGCCAGCAGCTTAGGAGGGGATTCACCCCTCCACTTT
CDR3: CASSLGGDSPLHF

size: .
V: TRBV7-2
length: 15
J: TRBJ1-1
D: .
DNA: TGTGCCAGCAGCTCCCTGAGAGGGGGAGGAACTGAAGCTTTCTTT
CDR3: CASSSLRGGGTEAFF

size: .
V: TRBV7-8
length: 13
J: TRBJ1-2
D: TRBD1
DNA: TGTGCCAGCGGGACAGGGGAGAAGTATGGCTACACCTTC
CDR3: CASGTGEKYGYTF

size: .
V: TRBV6-5
length: 16
J: TRBJ2-3
D: .
DNA: TGTGCCAGCAGTTTACTAGCCGGGACAGCGGCAGATACGCAGTATTTT
CDR3: CASSLLAGTAADTQYF

size: .
V: TRBV5-1
length: 16
J: TRBJ1-5
D: TRBD1
DNA: TGCGCCAGCAGCTGGGACAGGGATTATAGCAATCAGCCCCAGCATTTT
CDR3: CASSWDRDYSNQPQHF

size: .
V: TRBV6-2/TRBV6-3
length: 16
J: TRBJ2-1
D: TRBD2
DNA: TGTGCCAGCAGTCCCATAGCGGGAGTCCCCTACAATGAGCAGTTCTTC
CDR3: CASSPIAGVPYNEQFF

size: .
V: TRBV7-2
length: 15
J: TRBJ1-1
D: .
DNA: TGTGCCAGCAGCTTAGAATCAGGGATGAACACTGAAGCTTTCTTT
CDR3: CASSLESGMNTEAFF

size: few
V: TRBV9
length: 14
J: TRBJ1-1
D: .
DNA: TGTGCCAGCAGCGTAGTTGTCAAGAACACTGAAGCTTTCTTT
CDR3: CASSVVVKNTEAFF

size: .
V: TRBV5-4
length: 15
J: TRBJ2-1
D: TRBD2
DNA: TGTGCCAGCAGCTTGTCGGCTAGCGGCTACAATGAGCAGTTCTTC
CDR3: CASSLSASGYNEQFF

size: .
V: TRBV11-3
length: 14
J: TRBJ1-1
D: .
DNA: TGTGCCAGCAGCCCCGGGGGGAGCACCCCTCAAGCTTTCTTT
CDR3: CASSPGGSTPQAFF

size: .
V: TRBV5-6
length: 14
J: TRBJ1-1
D: .
DNA: TGTGCCAGCAGCTTGGACTGGGACAACACTGAAGCTTTCTTT
CDR3: CASSLDWDNTEAFF

size: few
V: TRBV10-3
length: 14
J: TRBJ1-2
D: TRBD1
DNA: TGTGCCATCAGTGGGGGTACAGGGGGAGGAGGCTACACCTTC
CDR3: CAISGGTGGGGYTF

size: .
V: TRBV9
length: 14
J: TRBJ2-3
D: TRBD2
DNA: TGTGCCAGCAAGAAGGACGGGGGAGGGGATACGCAGTATTTT
CDR3: CASKKDGGGDTQYF

size: many
V: TRBV27
length: 15
J: TRBJ2-2
D: .
DNA: TGTGCCAGCAGTTTACTGGGGCCGAACACCGGGGAGCTGTTTTTT
CDR3: CASSLLGPNTGELFF